A single sample gave rise to the 11 T cell receptor beta chains below, sequenced in a study of tumor-infiltrating lymphocytes in localized non-small cell lung cancer. Repertoires were generated with immunoSEQ multiplex PCR, while TCRdb's copy carries only in-frame clones and drops some. The repertoire has about 5,500 clones, 81% of them found once; the top ten carry over 8%. Sequencing input: lung tumor tissue. Every receptor here comes from a human donor with non-small cell lung cancer.

This chain links TRBV11-2 with TRBJ2-1, with D uncertain. V lost 2 bases, J lost 3 bases, and 5 bases lay in between. CDR1 and CDR2 (germline): SGHAT, FQNNGV. The CDR3 length is 13 residues. The CDR3 spells CASSLRYYNEQFF. DNA of the CDR3: TGTGCCAGCAGCTTACGCTACTACAATGAGCAGTTCTTC.

In its sample, this clone was seen a few times. The V call is TRBV30, the J call TRBJ2-3; 7 bases are a match to TRBD1. The CDR3 totals 14 residues. Germline CDR1 is GTSNPN and CDR2 is SVGIG (reference sequence). V lost 1 base, J lost 4 bases, and 5 bases stayed unmatched. CDR3 residues: CAWSDGTAADTQYF. The DNA of the CDR3 is TGTGCCTGGAGTGACGGGACAGCGGCAGATACGCAGTATTTT.

In DNA form, the CDR3 reads TGCGCCAGCAGCCCCGCGAATTGGGGCCGGTCTGAAGCTTTCTTT. It specifies CASSPANWGRSEAFF. The rearrangement links TRBV5-1 to TRBJ1-1, with D possibly matching TRBD1 (5 bases). The CDR3 runs to 15 residues. CDR1 SGHRS and CDR2 YFSETQ come from the germline V gene. V was cut by 4 bases and J by 6 bases, with 19 bases left in between. The variable domain in full, completed from reference TRBV5-1 and TRBJ1-1, reads KAGVTQTPRYLIKTRGQQVTLSCSPISGHRSVSWYQQTPGQGLQFLFEYFSETQRNKGNFPGRFSGRQFSNSRSEMNVSTLELGDSALYLCASSPANWGRSEAFFGQGTRLTVV.

V usage is TRBV7-8 and J usage is TRBJ2-5, with 10 bases that match TRBD2. Losses at the gene ends were 0 bases for V and 4 bases for J; bases not matched to a gene: 8. CDR1 and CDR2 (germline): SGHVS, FQNEAQ. This CDR3 is 17 amino acids long. The CDR3 region has the DNA TGTGCCAGCAGCTTAGCTTCCTCTAGCGGGGGAACAGAGACCCAGTACTTC. Its protein is CASSLASSSGGTETQYF.

V is TRBV9 and J is TRBJ2-1; D may correspond to TRBD1 or TRBD2 (5 bases each). Germline CDR1 SGDLS, CDR2 YYNGEE. The CDR3 is 16 residues long. The ends were cut back, 3 bases at V and 4 bases at J, with 17 bases in the middle. The CDR3 reads CASSAPDAGAYNEQFF. CDR3 sequence (DNA): TGTGCCAGCAGCGCCCCCGACGCCGGGGCGTACAATGAGCAGTTCTTC.

V is TRBV2 and J is TRBJ2-2; D not certain. Germline CDR1 is SNHLY and CDR2 is FYNNEI. CDR3 length: 14 residues. Trimming cost V 5 bases and J 4 bases, with 11 bases left between them. CDR3 sequence: CASSKGKSTGELFF. DNA of the CDR3: TGTGCCAGCAGTAAAGGGAAAAGCACCGGGGAGCTGTTTTTT.

The V gene is TRBV2, the J gene TRBJ1-5; 10 bases align to TRBD1. The V gene's germline CDR1 is SNHLY and CDR2 FYNNEI. The V segment lost 5 bases and the J segment 11 bases; nucleotides outside the gene matches: 12. The CDR3 is 15 residues long. The chain's CDR3 is CASSWTGGVREAQHF. The CDR3 nucleotides are TGTGCCAGCAGTTGGACAGGGGGTGTGAGGGAGGCCCAGCATTTT.

The J gene is TRBJ2-1, the V gene TRBV7-9; TRBD2 is a possible D gene (6 bases). The V end was cut by 3 bases, the J end by 9 bases, with 18 bases between. CDR1 SEHNR and CDR2 FQNEAQ come from the germline V gene (reference sequence). The CDR3 has 15 residues. The CDR3 is CASSFIGGDDGEQFF. CDR3 nucleotide sequence: TGTGCCAGCAGCTTTATTGGAGGGGACGACGGTGAGCAGTTCTTC.

The V call is TRBV5-6, the J call TRBJ1-2; D not resolved. Trimming took off 0 bases at V and 7 bases at J, with 13 bases between the two ends. The germline V gene encodes CDR1 SGHDT and CDR2 YYEEEE. CDR3 length: 14 amino acids. CDR3 amino acids: CASSLESGWGGYTF. DNA of the CDR3: TGTGCCAGCAGCTTGGAGTCAGGTTGGGGTGGCTACACCTTC. Full variable domain (outside the CDR3, taken from reference TRBV5-6 and TRBJ1-2): DAGVTQSPTHLIKTRGQQVTLRCSPKSGHDTVSWYQQALGQGPQFIFQYYEEEERQRGNFPDRFSGHQFPNYSSELNVNALLLGDSALYLCASSLESGWGGYTFGSGTRLTVV.

The chain employs TRBV7-6 and TRBJ1-1, with D possibly being TRBD1 (5 bases). The length of the CDR3 is 15 residues. V was pared by 7 bases and J by 7 bases, with 22 bases between. Germline V gene sequence: CDR1 SGHVS, CDR2 FNYEAQ. As DNA, the CDR3 is TGTGCCAGCAACGATATAGGGGATGGGTCTGGTGAAGCTTTCTTT. This sequence encodes CASNDIGDGSGEAFF.

The V and J genes are TRBV2 and TRBJ1-1; D not certain. Germline loops: CDR1 SNHLY, CDR2 FYNNEI. The CDR3 totals 16 residues. V dropped 6 bases and J dropped 0 bases, with 17 bases sitting between them. This chain's CDR3 is CASSPRSVGMNTEAFF. The DNA of the CDR3 is TGTGCCAGCAGCCCCCGGAGCGTAGGAATGAACACTGAAGCTTTCTTT.